This is a list of T cell receptor beta chains from one sample in a study of yellow fever vaccine responses in identical twins. TCRdb ran MiXCR on the RT-PCR reads and lists one entry per CDR3 protein. The repertoire holds some 15,000 distinct CDR3 sequences, with 80% to 85% as singletons. The sequencing here drew on T cells from blood (PBMCs), unsorted or a sorted subset (not recorded which), taken before or after yellow fever vaccination (not recorded which). Every receptor here comes from a woman between 18 and 29 years old who received the yellow fever vaccine. The CDR3 runs from the conserved cysteine through the conserved F or W. A D gene is named only where the DNA matches it firmly. The size field is filled for only some rows; it gives once, few, many or a size class.

TRBJ2-5 | . | TRBV4-2 | . | CASSQDRGKEETQYF | TGTGCCAGCAGCCAAGATCGAGGCAAAGAAGAGACCCAGTACTTC
TRBJ2-2 | TRBD2 | TRBV20-1 | . | CSARDRTSGDHGELFF | TGCAGTGCTAGAGATCGGACTAGCGGGGACCACGGGGAGCTGTTTTTT
TRBJ2-3 | TRBD2 | TRBV28 | . | CASSLMIAGGPGTDTQYF | TGTGCCAGCAGCCTTATGATAGCGGGAGGGCCGGGCACAGATACGCAGTATTTT
TRBJ2-6 | . | TRBV29-1 | . | CSVAAGANVLTF | TGCAGCGTTGCTGCTGGGGCCAACGTCCTGACTTTC
TRBJ1-3 | . | TRBV2 | . | CASSEANVRGNTIYF | TGTGCCAGCAGTGAAGCAAATGTTCGGGGAAACACCATATATTTT
TRBJ2-6 | . | TRBV3-1 | . | CASSQAGIGANVLTF | TGTGCCAGCAGCCAAGCAGGGATCGGGGCCAACGTCCTGACTTTC
TRBJ2-7 | TRBD1 | TRBV29-1 | . | CSARQGGGYEQYF | TGCAGCGCAAGACAGGGGGGAGGCTACGAGCAGTACTTC
TRBJ2-7 | TRBD1 | TRBV18 | few | CASSPGQGAREQYF | TGTGCCAGCTCACCAGGACAGGGGGCGCGGGAGCAGTACTTC
TRBJ2-7 | TRBD1 | TRBV4-2 | . | CASSQIFMDRKYEQYF | TGTGCCAGCAGCCAAATCTTCATGGACAGGAAGTACGAGCAGTACTTC
TRBJ2-7 | . | TRBV18 | . | CASSPDRYEQYF | TGTGCCAGCTCACCTGACCGTTACGAGCAGTACTTC
TRBJ2-1 | . | TRBV12-3/TRBV12-4 | . | CASSLLVGWGEQFF | TGTGCCAGCAGTTTACTAGTGGGGTGGGGTGAGCAGTTCTTC
TRBJ1-1 | TRBD1 | TRBV5-1 | . | CASSPGAGGTEAFF | TGCGCCAGCAGCCCTGGGGCAGGGGGCACTGAAGCTTTCTTT
TRBJ2-7 | . | TRBV28 | . | CASRGLALHEQYF | TGTGCCAGCCGGGGGTTGGCCCTTCACGAGCAGTACTTC
TRBJ1-4 | . | TRBV2 | few | CASSEERFNEKLFF | TGTGCCAGCAGTGAAGAACGGTTTAATGAAAAACTGTTTTTT
TRBJ2-3 | . | TRBV7-6 | . | CASSLAWGATDTQYF | TGTGCCAGCAGCTTAGCGTGGGGGGCCACAGATACGCAGTATTTT
TRBJ2-7 | TRBD1 | TRBV29-1 | . | CSAIGTATYEQYF | TGCAGCGCCATAGGGACAGCCACCTACGAGCAGTACTTC
TRBJ2-7 | . | TRBV4-1 | few | CASSQDSPYEQYF | TGCGCCAGCAGCCAAGATAGCCCCTACGAGCAGTACTTC
TRBJ1-5 | . | TRBV24-1 | . | CATSGQWGDSNQPQHF | TGTGCCACCAGTGGACAGTGGGGGGATAGCAATCAGCCCCAGCATTTT
TRBJ2-7 | TRBD2 | TRBV2 | . | CASSELAESYEQYF | TGTGCCAGCAGTGAACTAGCGGAATCCTACGAGCAGTACTTC
TRBJ2-5 | . | TRBV5-4 | . | CASSQGGGYETQYF | TGTGCCAGCAGCCAGGGAGGGGGGTATGAGACCCAGTACTTC
TRBJ1-5 | . | TRBV28 | . | CASSGGSGYYSNQPQHF | TGTGCCAGCAGCGGAGGGTCGGGATATTATAGCAATCAGCCCCAGCATTTT
TRBJ2-3 | . | TRBV11-3 | . | CASSLRDSPYTDTQYF | TGTGCCAGCAGCCTCCGGGACTCCCCATACACAGATACGCAGTATTTT
TRBJ2-6 | . | TRBV4-3 | . | CASSQEGRPSGANVLTF | TGCGCCAGCAGCCAAGAAGGCAGGCCCTCTGGGGCCAACGTCCTGACTTTC
TRBJ2-1 | TRBD2 | TRBV19 | . | CASSIAAGVLNEQFF | TGTGCCAGTAGTATAGCGGCGGGAGTTTTAAATGAGCAGTTCTTC
TRBJ1-1 | TRBD1 | TRBV10-1 | few | CASRAKGTVSEAEAFF | TGCGCCAGCAGGGCAAAGGGGACAGTCTCGGAGGCTGAAGCTTTCTTT
TRBJ1-2 | . | TRBV28 | once | CASSPRRGAYTF | TGTGCCAGCAGTCCCCGGCGGGGGGCTTACACCTTC
TRBJ2-1 | TRBD2 | TRBV20-1 | . | CSPRTSGGNEQFF | TGCAGTCCAAGGACTAGCGGGGGCAATGAGCAGTTCTTC
TRBJ1-5 | TRBD1 | TRBV10-3 | . | CAILEQLTGVQSNQPQHF | TGTGCCATCCTAGAACAATTAACAGGGGTCCAAAGCAATCAGCCCCAGCATTTT
TRBJ1-2 | . | TRBV15 | . | CATSREGSYGYTF | TGTGCCACCAGTAGAGAGGGCTCCTATGGCTACACCTTC
TRBJ2-7 | TRBD1 | TRBV18 | . | CASSPSGQGSYEQYF | TGTGCCAGCTCACCATCCGGACAGGGCTCCTACGAGCAGTACTTC
TRBJ1-1 | . | TRBV29-1 | . | CSGSSPPNTEAFF | TGCAGCGGATCCTCACCTCCGAACACTGAAGCTTTCTTT
TRBJ2-7 | TRBD1 | TRBV2 | . | CASSVYRGSSYEQYF | TGTGCCAGCAGCGTCTACAGGGGTAGCTCCTACGAGCAGTACTTC
TRBJ2-1 | . | TRBV4-1 | . | CASSHYTQGPLGNEQFF | TGCGCCAGCAGCCATTATACACAGGGACCGTTGGGCAATGAGCAGTTCTTC
TRBJ2-1 | TRBD1 | TRBV11-2 | . | CASNRDRVYNEQFF | TGTGCCAGCAACCGGGACAGGGTATACAATGAGCAGTTCTTC
TRBJ2-1 | TRBD1 | TRBV12-3/TRBV12-4 | . | CASSSYRGIVNEQFF | TGTGCCAGCAGTTCGTACAGGGGGATTGTCAATGAGCAGTTCTTC
TRBJ2-1 | . | TRBV11-2 | . | CASSLGTYNEQFF | TGTGCCAGCAGCTTGGGAACCTACAATGAGCAGTTCTTC
TRBJ2-7 | . | TRBV5-6 | few | CASSIRDEQYF | TGTGCCAGCAGCATCAGGGACGAGCAGTACTTC
TRBJ1-1 | TRBD1 | TRBV27 | . | CTSSLSPGRGDNTEAFF | TGCACCAGCAGTTTATCCCCCGGCAGGGGGGATAACACTGAAGCTTTCTTT
TRBJ2-7 | . | TRBV2 | once | CASLQDTYEQYF | TGTGCCAGCCTACAGGATACCTACGAGCAGTACTTC
TRBJ1-4 | . | TRBV11-2 | . | CASSLGEKLFF | TGTGCCAGCAGCTTGGGTGAAAAACTGTTTTTT
TRBJ1-5 | . | TRBV10-3 | . | CAISDAGGNQPQHF | TGTGCCATCAGTGACGCCGGGGGCAATCAGCCCCAGCATTTT
TRBJ2-1 | TRBD2 | TRBV29-1 | . | CSVGGLANEQFF | TGCAGCGTGGGGGGACTAGCGAATGAGCAGTTCTTC
TRBJ1-6 | . | TRBV18 | . | CASSPAGMGSPLHF | TGTGCCAGCTCACCAGCAGGAATGGGCTCACCCCTCCACTTT
TRBJ1-1 | TRBD1 | TRBV4-1 | . | CASSQGGQGIQAFF | TGCGCCAGCAGCCAAGGTGGACAGGGTATCCAAGCTTTCTTT
TRBJ2-7 | . | TRBV5-6 | . | CASSLGVLQTYEQYF | TGTGCCAGCAGCTTGGGGGTCCTCCAAACCTACGAGCAGTACTTC
TRBJ2-3 | . | TRBV6-5 | . | CASSYFKVVTDTQYF | TGTGCCAGCAGTTACTTCAAGGTGGTGACGGATACGCAGTATTTT
TRBJ2-1 | TRBD2 | TRBV24-1 | . | CATSDLSGGVYNEQFF | TGTGCCACCAGTGACCTCAGCGGGGGGGTCTACAATGAGCAGTTCTTC
TRBJ2-1 | TRBD1 | TRBV5-1 | . | CASAGTGPYNEQFF | TGCGCCAGCGCCGGGACAGGGCCATACAATGAGCAGTTCTTC
TRBJ2-1 | . | TRBV2 | . | CASSATASEQFF | TGTGCCAGCAGTGCGACCGCCAGTGAGCAGTTCTTC
TRBJ2-1 | TRBD1 | TRBV7-1 | . | CASSSRPDRVGSEQFF | TGTGCCAGCAGCTCAAGACCGGACAGGGTCGGAAGTGAGCAGTTCTTC
TRBJ2-7 | . | TRBV28 | . | CASSLDIVYEQYF | TGTGCCAGCAGTTTGGACATAGTATACGAGCAGTACTTC
TRBJ2-7 | . | TRBV11-1 | . | CASSLTGPSYEQYF | TGTGCCAGCAGCCTCACAGGGCCCTCCTACGAGCAGTACTTC
TRBJ2-1 | . | TRBV14 | . | CASSQGRGMGNEQFF | TGTGCCAGCAGCCAAGGGAGGGGTATGGGGAATGAGCAGTTCTTC